Shown below are 18 T cell receptor beta chains from a single sample sequenced in a study of CD8+CD57+ T cells in acquired aplastic anemia. Genomic DNA acted as the template from which TCR beta VDJ combination and CDR3 sequence profiling were carried out. Each CDR3 protein gets one entry after TCRdb re-called the reads with MiXCR. The repertoire holds hundreds of thousands of distinct CDR3 sequences, about 70% seen once, with 3.5% to 4.5% in the top ten. The specimen was sorted CD4+, CD8+, or CD8+CD57+ T cells (not recorded which) from PBMCs. The receptors shown here come from a human donor in good health, serving as a control.

In its sample, this clonotype was seen once. The germline gene is not matched at one end of the junction; a read error may be the cause. This chain connects TRBV9 to TRBJ1-1; TRBD1 might be the D (5 bases). The CDR3 extends over 15 amino acids. The germline V gene encodes CDR1 SGDLS and CDR2 YYNGEE. The CDR3 DNA follows: TGCGCCAGCAGGACGACCGCGGGGGGAACCACTGACGCTTTCTTT. Its translation: CASRTTAGGTTDAFF.

Of note for this clonotype: It is likely a read error, because the conserved phenylalanine at the end of the CDR3 is missing. The limits of the CDR3 on the DNA are not certain, so only TCRdb's listed CDR3 is given. This chain connects TRBV9 to TRBJ2-7. The CDR3 contains 12 residues when both ends are counted. CDR1 is SGDLS and CDR2 is YYNGEE in the germline V gene. CDR3 protein: CASSLEPTEKTI.

The chain carries TRBV5-5 and TRBJ1-6, with D hard to call. Germline V CDR1 and CDR2: SGHKS, YYEKEE (reference sequence). V shed 10 bases and J shed 6 bases, with 17 bases lying between them. The CDR3 covers 14 residues. CDR3 coding DNA: TGTGCCCCCCCCATTTATCGGGGTAATTCACCCCTCCACTTT. Protein: CAPPIYRGNSPLHF. Drawing the rest from reference TRBV5-5 and TRBJ1-6, the complete variable domain is DAGVTQSPTHLIKTRGQQVTLRCSPISGHKSVSWYQQVLGQGPQFIFQYYEKEERGRGNFPDRFSARQFPNYSSELNVNALLLGDSALYLCAPPIYRGNSPLHFGNGTRLTVT.

The CDR3, as DNA: TGTGCCAGCAGCCGGGGGGCCTACGAGCAGTACTTC. Translated: CASSRGAYEQYF. This rearrangement joins TRBV7-8 to TRBJ2-7; 7 bases match TRBD2. This CDR3 is built from 12 residues. The junction had 0 bases not matched to a gene; V was cut back by 5 bases and J by 2 bases. Germline CDR1 SGHVS, CDR2 FQNEAQ.

This clonotype occurred many times. CDR3 region: CASSLVSAGAYEQYF. CDR3 DNA: TGTGCCAGCAGCTTAGTTTCGGCGGGGGCCTACGAGCAGTACTTC. The V call is TRBV11-1, the J call TRBJ2-7; 7 nucleotides agree with TRBD2. This CDR3 is built from 15 residues. Trimming cost V 1 base and J 2 bases; bases outside gene matches: 5. Per the germline V gene, CDR1 is SGHAT and CDR2 is FQDESV (reference sequence).

The V and J genes are TRBV20-1 and TRBJ2-7; 10 bases map to TRBD1. V was clipped by 6 bases and J by 6 bases; unmatched bases: 2. CDR1 DFQATT and CDR2 SNEGSKA come from the germline V gene (reference sequence). The CDR3 extends over 11 amino acids. The CDR3 loop reads CSAGTGAEQYF. CDR3 coding DNA: TGCAGTGCAGGGACAGGGGCCGAGCAGTACTTC.

V and J are TRBV7-9 and TRBJ1-2; D remains ambiguous. Germline CDR1 is SEHNR and CDR2 is FQNEAQ (reference sequence). V lost 5 bases, J lost 4 bases, and 17 bases lay in between. This CDR3 comprises 15 residues. The CDR3 reads CASSVLPGGRYGYTF. The CDR3 nucleotides read TGTGCCAGCAGCGTTCTGCCAGGAGGCCGCTATGGCTACACCTTC.

CDR3 region: CSAQKTTSGGNETQYF. CDR3 nucleotide sequence: TGCAGTGCTCAGAAAACGACTAGCGGCGGCAATGAGACCCAGTACTTC. The V and J genes are TRBV20-1 and TRBJ2-5; 9 bases match TRBD2. J gave up 5 bases and V 5 bases, and 15 bases lay outside the gene matches. The germline V gene encodes CDR1 DFQATT and CDR2 SNEGSKA (reference sequence). CDR3 size: 16 residues.

A few counts support this clonotype. V is TRBV18 and J is TRBJ2-2; 8 nucleotides line up with TRBD1. J gave up 2 bases and V 3 bases, and 14 bases lay outside the gene matches. Germline V lookup: CDR1 KGHSH, CDR2 LQKENI. The CDR3 totals 19 residues. The CDR3 DNA sequence: TGTGCCAGCTCACCCGAGATCGGACAGGGTGCGGGTAACACCGGGGAGCTGTTTTTT. Residues: CASSPEIGQGAGNTGELFF.

A note on this clonotype: Compared with germline, one end of the junction differs, possibly owing to a read error. The gene calls are TRBV7-3 and TRBJ1-1; 7 bases align to TRBD1. Germline CDR1 reads SGHTA; CDR2 reads FQGTGA. This CDR3 has 14 residues. CDR3 residues: CASSAPPGDRDTDF. The CDR3 DNA reads as TGTGCCAGCAGTGCACCACCTGGCGACAGGGACACAGATTTT.

Worth noting for this clonotype: This sequence may be a read error, since a much larger clone differs from it by one base. The J gene is TRBJ1-1, the V gene TRBV6-1; no clear D gene. The V gene lost 6 bases and the J gene lost 4 bases, with 6 bases spanning the gap. This CDR3 region has 11 residues. Germline V gene data show CDR1 as MNHNS and CDR2 as SASEGT. For the CDR3, the DNA is TGTGCCAGCAGATCCAGCACTGAAGCTTTCTTT. Translating it yields CASRSSTEAFF.

Comment on this clonotype: A read error may produce the germline difference seen at one junction end. V and J are TRBV5-1 and TRBJ2-7; D ambiguous. The germline CDR1 and CDR2 sequences are SGHRS and YFSETQ. CDR3 length equals 14 residues. CDR3: CASSFERQPNEQYF. The CDR3 bases are TGTGCCAGCAGCTTCGAAAGACAACCGAACGAGCAGTACTTC. Supplemented by reference TRBV5-1 and TRBJ2-7, the full variable domain reads KAGVTQTPRYLIKTRGQQVTLSCSPISGHRSVSWYQQTPGQGLQFLFEYFSETQRNKGNFPGRFSGRQFSNSRSEMNVSTLELGDSALYLCASSFERQPNEQYFGPGTRLTVT.

On this clonotype: The final CDR3 position lacks the conserved phenylalanine or tryptophan, pointing to a likely read error. It is unclear where the CDR3 begins or ends on the DNA, so no DNA is shown, and the CDR3 is as TCRdb lists it. The V and J genes are TRBV7-9 and TRBJ2-1; the table's D gene call, TRBD1, was not cross checked with the DNA. The CDR3 spans 13 residues, counting both ends. Per germline, CDR1 SEHNR and CDR2 FQNEAQ (reference sequence). CDR3 sequence reads: CASSSGTGNYGYT.

Ten or more counts support this clonotype. The chain joins TRBV25-1 to TRBJ2-7, with TRBD1 matching over 10 bases. CDR3 length equals 15 residues. Looked up from germline, CDR1 is MGHDK and CDR2 is SYGVNS. The trim removed 7 bases at V and 4 bases at J, leaving 10 bases unmatched. The CDR3 sequence: CASTRRTGGGYEQYF. The CDR3 region has the DNA TGTGCCAGCACACGGCGGACAGGGGGTGGGTACGAGCAGTACTTC.

This chain joins TRBV7-2 and TRBJ1-1; 9 bases are a match to TRBD1. V gave up 1 base and J gave up 0 bases; unmatched junction bases: 6. Germline CDR1 SGHTA, CDR2 FQGNSA. The CDR3 loop spans 17 amino acids. In DNA, the CDR3 is TGTGCCAGCAGCTTAGGGGACAGGGCAGCTTTGAACACTGAAGCTTTCTTT. Translation gives CASSLGDRAALNTEAFF.

The chain combines TRBV9 with TRBJ2-3, with D tentatively TRBD1 or TRBD2 (6 bases each). The CDR3 extends over 17 amino acids. Germline loops: CDR1 SGDLS, CDR2 YYNGEE. The V end was cut by 1 base, the J end by 0 bases, with 15 bases between. This chain's CDR3 is CASSVLGGGLSTDTQYF. In DNA, the CDR3 is TGTGCCAGCAGCGTACTAGGAGGGGGGCTTAGCACAGATACGCAGTATTTT.

Comments on this clonotype: The junction differs from germline at one of its ends, possibly a read error. CDR3 sequence (DNA): TGTGCCAGCAGCAGAAGCGGGGCTGTTCCCTACGAGCACTTC. Amino acid sequence: CASSRSGAVPYEHF. The chain combines TRBV9 with TRBJ2-7; TRBD2 aligns across 7 bases. The germline gives CDR1 SGDLS, CDR2 YYNGEE. There are 14 residues in the CDR3.

The V gene is TRBV28, the J gene TRBJ2-1; D is uncertain. The CDR3 extends over 12 amino acids. Germline-derived CDR1 and CDR2 are MDHEN and SYDVKM. V gave up 7 bases and J gave up 8 bases, with 12 bases separating them. CDR3 nucleotide sequence: TGTGCCAGCAAGACTCCCGGTTATGAGCAGTTCTTC. Its translation is CASKTPGYEQFF.